A selection of T cell receptor beta chains follows, all from one sample in a study of blood T cell repertoires in COVID-19. Generated by immunoSEQ multiplex PCR, the TCRdb table keeps only in-frame clones and is missing some. The data hold more than 200,000 clones, with approximately 86% observed a single time. The sequenced sample was peripheral blood. All receptors come from a woman of 80 years or more with active or convalescent COVID-19. CDR3s include the opening cysteine and the closing phenylalanine or tryptophan. Fields, in order: CDR3 DNA, CDR3 protein, V gene, clone size, J gene, D gene. The D gene is left open where the match is weak. Size is stated for part of the rows, as once, few or many counts, or as a class when the clone is expanded.

DNA: TGTGCCAGCAGGAATCCGGGACAGGGTAGAAACACCATATATTTT
CDR3: CASRNPGQGRNTIYF
V: TRBV7-2
size: once
J: TRBJ1-3
D: TRBD1

DNA: TGTGCCAGTAGTATAGATCTCCTACAGGGCGACTACAATGAGCAGTTCTTC
CDR3: CASSIDLLQGDYNEQFF
V: TRBV19
size: once
J: TRBJ2-1
D: -

DNA: TGTGCCAGCAGTGAATCGAGCTACGAGCAGTACTTC
CDR3: CASSESSYEQYF
V: TRBV6-1
size: -
J: TRBJ2-7
D: -

DNA: TGCGCCAGCAGCTTGGCCGAGAGAATCTATGGCTACACCTTC
CDR3: CASSLAERIYGYTF
V: TRBV5-1
size: -
J: TRBJ1-2
D: -

DNA: TGTGCCAGCGGCCTAGGGGACTACGAGCAGTACTTC
CDR3: CASGLGDYEQYF
V: TRBV28
size: -
J: TRBJ2-7
D: -

DNA: TGTGCCAGTAGTATAGAATCAGGGGTTCAGCCCCAGCATTTT
CDR3: CASSIESGVQPQHF
V: TRBV19
size: -
J: TRBJ1-5
D: -

DNA: TGTGCCAGTAGTATAGCCCCCAGAACCTACGAGCAGTACTTC
CDR3: CASSIAPRTYEQYF
V: TRBV19
size: -
J: TRBJ2-7
D: -

DNA: TGTGCCAGCAGCTTAGGGGCAGGAAGCTACGAGCAGTACTTC
CDR3: CASSLGAGSYEQYF
V: TRBV7-9
size: -
J: TRBJ2-7
D: -

DNA: TGTGCCAGCAGTCAGAGACAGGGGGCGCTTGTCTATGGCTACACCTTC
CDR3: CASSQRQGALVYGYTF
V: TRBV28
size: -
J: TRBJ1-2
D: TRBD1

DNA: TGTGCCACCAGCAGAGCCCAGATCACAGATACGCAGTATTTT
CDR3: CATSRAQITDTQYF
V: TRBV15
size: -
J: TRBJ2-3
D: -

DNA: TGTGCCAGTAGTATTGGACAGGGGCTTGTCGAAAAACTGTTTTTT
CDR3: CASSIGQGLVEKLFF
V: TRBV19
size: -
J: TRBJ1-4
D: TRBD1

DNA: TGTGCCAGCAGCCAGACAGGTAGCAATCAGCCCCAGCATTTT
CDR3: CASSQTGSNQPQHF
V: TRBV3-1/TRBV3-2
size: -
J: TRBJ1-5
D: -

DNA: TGCGCCAGCACCCTAGAAAGGACAGGGGTCGGGGAGCTGTTTTTT
CDR3: CASTLERTGVGELFF
V: TRBV5-1
size: -
J: TRBJ2-2
D: TRBD1

DNA: TGTGCCAGCAGTATCCCCGGGACAAACACCGGGGAGCTGTTTTTT
CDR3: CASSIPGTNTGELFF
V: TRBV2
size: -
J: TRBJ2-2
D: -

DNA: TGTGCCATCAGTGAGGGGCAGGGGGTCAATCAGCCCCAGCATTTT
CDR3: CAISEGQGVNQPQHF
V: TRBV10-3
size: -
J: TRBJ1-5
D: TRBD1

DNA: TGTGCCAGCAGCCCGGGACCGGGACAGGGGGGTAACTATGGCTACACCTTC
CDR3: CASSPGPGQGGNYGYTF
V: TRBV7-9
size: -
J: TRBJ1-2
D: TRBD1

DNA: TGCAGCCTCCGGCCTTTTGACAGGTTCAGCACAGGTACGCAGTATTTT
CDR3: CSLRPFDRFSTGTQYF
V: TRBV29-1
size: -
J: TRBJ2-3
D: -

DNA: TGTGCCAGCAGCTTAAGTAGGGGTGCCTACGAGCAGTACTTC
CDR3: CASSLSRGAYEQYF
V: TRBV5-4
size: -
J: TRBJ2-7
D: -

DNA: TGCGCCAGCAGCTTGGTGGTAGCAGAAGAGACCCAGTACTTC
CDR3: CASSLVVAEETQYF
V: TRBV5-1
size: few
J: TRBJ2-5
D: -

DNA: TGCGCCAGCAGTGGGGGACAGGGGGCTGGTGGGAACACTGAAGCTTTCTTT
CDR3: CASSGGQGAGGNTEAFF
V: TRBV10-2
size: -
J: TRBJ1-1
D: TRBD1

DNA: TGCGCCAGCAGCTCAAATCCGACAGGGGCTGGCTACACCTTC
CDR3: CASSSNPTGAGYTF
V: TRBV5-1
size: few
J: TRBJ1-2
D: TRBD1

DNA: TGTGCCAGCAGCTTAATACAGGGTAACTCACCCCTCCACTTT
CDR3: CASSLIQGNSPLHF
V: TRBV7-2
size: -
J: TRBJ1-6
D: -

DNA: TGTGCCAGCAGCTCAGACAGGGTATACGAGCAGTACTTC
CDR3: CASSSDRVYEQYF
V: TRBV5-6
size: -
J: TRBJ2-7
D: TRBD1